This TCR beta chain was sequenced in a study of Ad26.COV2.S vaccination and SARS-CoV-2 variants. The V end lost 4 bases, the J end lost 5 bases, and 9 bases lay between the germline ends. The CDR3 is made up of 13 amino acids. The germline V gene has CDR1 LGHNA and CDR2 YSLEER. Only in-frame clones appear in the TCRdb table, and some are missing; sequencing was by immunoSEQ multiplex PCR. The table includes 400,000 to 500,000 clones, 75% to 90% detected once. The treatment here: roughly 19 received Ad26.COV2.S at low or high dose, single or two shots; 5 received placebo; per-sample allocation not given. The study sampled participants on day 63 after the first vaccine or placebo injection.

The chain employs TRBV4-3 and TRBJ1-5; D gene unclear. This clonotype was sampled from a person between 18 and 60 years old who received the Ad26.COV2.S COVID-19 vaccine or a placebo. The specimen was peripheral blood, collected in a trial of Ad26.COV2.S vaccine versus placebo. The CDR3 sequence: CASSPQVHQPQHF. The DNA of the CDR3 is TGCGCCAGCAGCCCCCAGGTCCATCAGCCCCAGCATTTT.